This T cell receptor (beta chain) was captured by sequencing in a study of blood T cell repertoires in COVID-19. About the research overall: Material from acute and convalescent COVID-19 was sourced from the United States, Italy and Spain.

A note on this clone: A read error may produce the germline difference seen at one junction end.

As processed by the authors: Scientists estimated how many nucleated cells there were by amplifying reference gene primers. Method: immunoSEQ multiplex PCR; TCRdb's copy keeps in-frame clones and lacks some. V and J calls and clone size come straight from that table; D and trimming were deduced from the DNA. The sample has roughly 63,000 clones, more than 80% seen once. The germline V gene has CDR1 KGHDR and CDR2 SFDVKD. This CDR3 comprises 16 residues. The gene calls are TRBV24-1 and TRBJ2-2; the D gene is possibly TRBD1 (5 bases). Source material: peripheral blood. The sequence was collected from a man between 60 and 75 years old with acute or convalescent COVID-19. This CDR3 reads CVTSDFRQKNTGELFF. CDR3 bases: TGTGTCACCAGTGATTTTCGACAGAAGAACACCGGGGAGCTGTTTTTT.